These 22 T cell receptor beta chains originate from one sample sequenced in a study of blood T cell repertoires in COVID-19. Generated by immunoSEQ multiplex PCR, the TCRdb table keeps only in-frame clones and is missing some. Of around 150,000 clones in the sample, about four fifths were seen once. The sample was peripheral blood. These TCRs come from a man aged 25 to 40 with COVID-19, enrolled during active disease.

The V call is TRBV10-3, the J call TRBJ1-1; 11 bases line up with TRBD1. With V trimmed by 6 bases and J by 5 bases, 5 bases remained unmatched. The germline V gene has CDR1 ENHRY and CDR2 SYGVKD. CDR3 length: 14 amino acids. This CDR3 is CAIRTGDRGTEAFF. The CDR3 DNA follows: TGTGCCATCAGGACCGGGGACAGGGGGACTGAAGCTTTCTTT.

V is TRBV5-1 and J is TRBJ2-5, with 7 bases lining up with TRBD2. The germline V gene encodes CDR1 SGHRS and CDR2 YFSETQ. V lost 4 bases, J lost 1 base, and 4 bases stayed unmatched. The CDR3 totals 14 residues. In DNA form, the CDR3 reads TGCGCCAGCAGCGCCGGACTAGGCCAAGAGACCCAGTACTTC. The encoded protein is CASSAGLGQETQYF.

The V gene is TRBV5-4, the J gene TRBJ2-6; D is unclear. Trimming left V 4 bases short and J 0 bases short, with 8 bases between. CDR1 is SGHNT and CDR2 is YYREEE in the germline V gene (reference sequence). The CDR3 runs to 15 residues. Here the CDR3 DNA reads TGTGCCAGCAGCCTATCGGGCTCTGGGGCCAACGTCCTGACTTTC. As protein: CASSLSGSGANVLTF.

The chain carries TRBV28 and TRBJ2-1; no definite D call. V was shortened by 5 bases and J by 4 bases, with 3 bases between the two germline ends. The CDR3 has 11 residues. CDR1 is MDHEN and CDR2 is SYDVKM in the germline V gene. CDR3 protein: CASSLYNEQFF. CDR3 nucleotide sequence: TGTGCCAGCAGTCTATACAATGAGCAGTTCTTC.

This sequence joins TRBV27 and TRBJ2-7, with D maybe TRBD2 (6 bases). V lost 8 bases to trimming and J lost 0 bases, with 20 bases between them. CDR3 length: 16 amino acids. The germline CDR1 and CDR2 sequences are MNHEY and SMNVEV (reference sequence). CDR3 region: CASSRVGSGFSYEQYF. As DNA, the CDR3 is TGTGCCAGCTCGAGGGTTGGTAGCGGTTTCTCCTACGAGCAGTACTTC.

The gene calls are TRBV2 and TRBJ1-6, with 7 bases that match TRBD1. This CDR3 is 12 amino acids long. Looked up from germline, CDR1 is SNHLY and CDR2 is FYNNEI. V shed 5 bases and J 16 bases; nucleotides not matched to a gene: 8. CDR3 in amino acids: CASSFGQDLLHF. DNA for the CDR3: TGTGCCAGCAGTTTCGGACAGGACCTACTCCACTTT.

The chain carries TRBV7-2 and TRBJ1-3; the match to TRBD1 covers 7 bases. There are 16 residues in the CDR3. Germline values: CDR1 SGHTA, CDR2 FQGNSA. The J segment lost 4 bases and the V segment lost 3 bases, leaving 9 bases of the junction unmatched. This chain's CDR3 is CASSFGTVGPGNTIYF. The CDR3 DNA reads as TGTGCCAGCAGCTTCGGGACAGTTGGGCCGGGAAACACCATATATTTT.

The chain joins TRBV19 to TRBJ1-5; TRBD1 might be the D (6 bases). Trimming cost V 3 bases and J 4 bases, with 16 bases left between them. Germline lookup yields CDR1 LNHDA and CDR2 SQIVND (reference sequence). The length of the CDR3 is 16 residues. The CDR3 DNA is TGTGCCAGTAGTATGGGGGGGCAGGGTTATAATCAGCCCCAGCATTTT. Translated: CASSMGGQGYNQPQHF. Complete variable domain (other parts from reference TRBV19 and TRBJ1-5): DGGITQSPKYLFRKEGQNVTLSCEQNLNHDAMYWYRQDPGQGLRLIYYSQIVNDFQKGDIAEGYSVSREKKESFPLTVTSAQKNPTAFYLCASSMGGQGYNQPQHFGDGTRLSIL.

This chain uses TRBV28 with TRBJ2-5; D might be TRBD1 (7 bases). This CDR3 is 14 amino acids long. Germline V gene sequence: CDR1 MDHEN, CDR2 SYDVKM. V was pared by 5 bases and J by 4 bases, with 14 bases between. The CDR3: CASSAGQTRETQYF. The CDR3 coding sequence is TGTGCCAGCAGTGCGGGACAGACAAGAGAGACCCAGTACTTC.

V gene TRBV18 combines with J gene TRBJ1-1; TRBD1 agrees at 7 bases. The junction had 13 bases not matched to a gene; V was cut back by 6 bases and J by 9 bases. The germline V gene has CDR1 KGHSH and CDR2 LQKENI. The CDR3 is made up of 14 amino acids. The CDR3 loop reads CASSRTGTVVKAFF. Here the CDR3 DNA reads TGTGCCAGCTCGCGTACAGGGACAGTTGTGAAAGCTTTCTTT.

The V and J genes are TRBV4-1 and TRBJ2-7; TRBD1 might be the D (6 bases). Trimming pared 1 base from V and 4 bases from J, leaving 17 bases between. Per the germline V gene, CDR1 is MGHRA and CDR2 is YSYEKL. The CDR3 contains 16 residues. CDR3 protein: CASSQGPGHSQYEQYF. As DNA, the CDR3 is TGCGCCAGCAGCCAAGGCCCGGGACACAGCCAATACGAGCAGTACTTC.

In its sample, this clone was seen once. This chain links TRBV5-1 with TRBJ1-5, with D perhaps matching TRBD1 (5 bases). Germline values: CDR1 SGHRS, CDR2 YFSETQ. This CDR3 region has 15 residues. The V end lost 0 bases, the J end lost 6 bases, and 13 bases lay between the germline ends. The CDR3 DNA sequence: TGCGCCAGCAGCTTGGGAGTGGGGGGGACTCAGCCCCAGCATTTT. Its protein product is CASSLGVGGTQPQHF.

CDR3 coding DNA: TGTGCCAGCAGTGACTTTTCAGTAGCGGGCTCCTACGAGCAGTACTTC. Protein product: CASSDFSVAGSYEQYF. The rearrangement joins TRBV6-1 to TRBJ2-7, with 7 bases lining up with TRBD2. The germline V gene has CDR1 MNHNS and CDR2 SASEGT. The CDR3 extends over 16 amino acids. J was trimmed by 0 bases and V by 3 bases; bases with no gene match: 8.

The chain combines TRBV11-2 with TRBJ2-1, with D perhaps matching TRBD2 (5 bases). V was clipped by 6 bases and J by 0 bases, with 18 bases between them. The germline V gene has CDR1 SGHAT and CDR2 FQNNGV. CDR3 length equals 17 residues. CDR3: CASSTGLLWGSYNEQFF. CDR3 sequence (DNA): TGTGCCAGCAGTACCGGACTCCTCTGGGGCTCCTACAATGAGCAGTTCTTC.

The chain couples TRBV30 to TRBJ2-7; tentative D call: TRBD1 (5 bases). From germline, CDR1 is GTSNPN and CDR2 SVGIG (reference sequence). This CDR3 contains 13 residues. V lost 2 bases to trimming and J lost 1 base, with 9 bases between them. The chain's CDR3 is CAWSTGQSYEQYF. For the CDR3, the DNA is TGTGCCTGGAGTACAGGCCAATCCTACGAGCAGTACTTC. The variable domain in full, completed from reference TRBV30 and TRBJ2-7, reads SQTIHQWPATLVQPVGSPLSLECTVEGTSNPNLYWYRQAAGRGLQLLFYSVGIGQISSEVPQNLSASRPQDRQFILSSKKLLLSDSGFYLCAWSTGQSYEQYFGPGTRLTVT.

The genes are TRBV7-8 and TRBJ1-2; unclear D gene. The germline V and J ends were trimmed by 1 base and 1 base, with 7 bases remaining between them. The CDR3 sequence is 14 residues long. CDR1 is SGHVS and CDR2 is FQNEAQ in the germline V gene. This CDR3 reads CASSLGSVNYGYTF. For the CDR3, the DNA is TGTGCCAGCAGCTTAGGCTCAGTTAACTATGGCTACACCTTC.

The CDR3 region is CASSLGLAGGGETQYF. As DNA, the CDR3 is TGTGCCAGCAGCCTCGGACTAGCGGGAGGTGGAGAGACCCAGTACTTC. The chain uses TRBV14 and TRBJ2-5; 14 nucleotides match TRBD2. The germline V gene has CDR1 SGHDN and CDR2 FVKESK. Trimming at V came to 4 bases and at J to 4 bases, leaving 5 bases not matched to a gene. CDR3 size: 16 residues.

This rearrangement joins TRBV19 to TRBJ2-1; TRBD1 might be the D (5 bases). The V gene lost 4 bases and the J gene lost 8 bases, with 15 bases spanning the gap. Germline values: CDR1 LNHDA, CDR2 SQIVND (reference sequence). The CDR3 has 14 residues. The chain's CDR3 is CASSTGAGLDEQFF. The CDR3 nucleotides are TGTGCCAGTAGTACTGGGGCAGGGTTGGATGAGCAGTTCTTC.

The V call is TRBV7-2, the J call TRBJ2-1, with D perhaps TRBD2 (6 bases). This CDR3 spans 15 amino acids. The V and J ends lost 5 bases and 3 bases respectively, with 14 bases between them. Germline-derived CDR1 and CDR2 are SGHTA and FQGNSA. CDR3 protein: CASSTPGRGYNEQFF. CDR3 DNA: TGTGCCAGCAGCACCCCGGGGCGGGGCTACAATGAGCAGTTCTTC.

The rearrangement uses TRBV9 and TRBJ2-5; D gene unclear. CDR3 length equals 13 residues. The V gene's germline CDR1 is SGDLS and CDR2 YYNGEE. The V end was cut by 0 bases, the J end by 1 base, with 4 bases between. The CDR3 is CASSVGPQETQYF. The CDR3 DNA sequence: TGTGCCAGCAGCGTAGGGCCCCAAGAGACCCAGTACTTC.

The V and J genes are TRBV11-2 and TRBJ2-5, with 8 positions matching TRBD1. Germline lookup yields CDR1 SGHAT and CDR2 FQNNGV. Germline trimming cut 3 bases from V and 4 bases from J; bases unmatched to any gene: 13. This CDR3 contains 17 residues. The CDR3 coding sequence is TGTGCCAGCAGCTTCGGGACCAGACAGGGGCGGGGAGAGACCCAGTACTTC. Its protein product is CASSFGTRQGRGETQYF.

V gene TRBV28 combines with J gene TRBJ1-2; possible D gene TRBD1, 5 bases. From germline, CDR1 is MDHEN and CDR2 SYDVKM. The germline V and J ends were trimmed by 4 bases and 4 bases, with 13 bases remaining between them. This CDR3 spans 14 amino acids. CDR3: CASSWGRAVYGYTF. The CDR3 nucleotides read TGTGCCAGCAGTTGGGGCAGGGCCGTCTATGGCTACACCTTC.